This passage covers 16 T cell receptor beta chains from one sample sequenced in a study of T cell responses to AZD1222 COVID-19 vaccine. Only in-frame clones appear in the TCRdb table, and some are missing; sequencing was by immunoSEQ multiplex PCR. The table has some 89,000 clones, about 92% seen once. The input for sequencing was peripheral blood, taken on day 0 of AZD1222 vaccination. Receptors originate from an adult in good health.

This chain connects TRBV5-1 to TRBJ1-2, with 8 positions matching TRBD1. Trimming cost V 4 bases and J 7 bases; bases outside gene matches: 6. The CDR3 spans 13 residues. The V gene's germline CDR1 is SGHRS and CDR2 YFSETQ. The chain's CDR3 is CASSLDRGGGYTF. CDR3 bases: TGCGCCAGCAGCCTCGACAGGGGTGGTGGCTACACCTTC.

This clone was picked up one time. The chain joins TRBV5-1 to TRBJ1-4; maybe TRBD1 (6 bases). The length of the CDR3 is 18 residues. Germline values: CDR1 SGHRS, CDR2 YFSETQ. V gave up 5 bases and J gave up 0 bases, with 20 bases separating them. CDR3 coding DNA: TGCGCCAGCAGTTCGGCCGGGACAAGCATTTCAACTAATGAAAAACTGTTTTTT. It encodes CASSSAGTSISTNEKLFF.

The rearrangement uses TRBV5-4 and TRBJ2-7; the D call may be TRBD1 or TRBD2 (5 bases each). Germline assignment: CDR1 SGHNT and CDR2 YYREEE (reference sequence). The CDR3 sequence is 14 residues long. V lost 4 bases and J lost 4, with 15 bases in between. DNA of the CDR3: TGTGCCAGCAGCCCGGGACCCGCTAGTTACGAGCAGTACTTC. Translated, it gives CASSPGPASYEQYF.

The chain employs TRBV18 and TRBJ1-1; D gene ambiguous. The V end was cut by 3 bases, the J end by 4 bases, with 9 bases between. Germline CDR1 KGHSH, CDR2 LQKENI. This CDR3 region has 13 residues. The CDR3 is CASSPTPTTEAFF. The CDR3 DNA sequence: TGTGCCAGCTCACCGACCCCTACCACTGAAGCTTTCTTT.

This chain connects TRBV2 to TRBJ1-2; unclear D gene. Germline CDR1 SNHLY, CDR2 FYNNEI. The CDR3 length is 12 residues. V gave up 6 bases and J gave up 4 bases, with 9 bases separating them. The chain's CDR3 is CASRKGPYGYTF. The CDR3 DNA follows: TGTGCCAGCAGGAAAGGTCCCTATGGCTACACCTTC.

The chain uses TRBV29-1 and TRBJ2-7; the D call may be TRBD1 or TRBD2 (5 bases each). With 4 bases removed from V and 4 bases from J, the gap between germline ends came to 14 bases. This CDR3 comprises 13 residues. Germline V gives CDR1 SQVTM, CDR2 ANQGSEA. The CDR3 DNA reads TGCAGCGTTGGTCGGGGCTTCGAATACGAGCAGTACTTC. Amino acid sequence: CSVGRGFEYEQYF.

The genes are TRBV11-1 and TRBJ2-1; D gene unclear. The CDR3 loop spans 13 amino acids. The germline V gene has CDR1 SGHAT and CDR2 FQDESV (reference sequence). Trimming left V 1 base short and J 8 bases short, with 9 bases between. In DNA, the CDR3 is TGTGCCAGCAGCTTAGTGACTTTCGATGAGCAGTTCTTC. It is translated as CASSLVTFDEQFF.

The chain recombines TRBV18 with TRBJ1-2; TRBD1 aligns across 10 bases. V trimming: 0 bases; J trimming: 7 bases; junction bases outside the gene matches: 11. Looked up from germline, CDR1 is KGHSH and CDR2 is LQKENI. This CDR3 contains 17 residues. The CDR3 here is CASSPPISAGTGAGYTF. The CDR3 DNA is TGTGCCAGCTCACCACCTATATCTGCCGGGACAGGGGCTGGCTACACCTTC.

This clone appeared a single time. The V gene is TRBV11-2, the J gene TRBJ1-5; TRBD1 might be the D (6 bases). The germline gives CDR1 SGHAT, CDR2 FQNNGV. The CDR3 runs 15 residues. V was cut by 4 bases and J by 0 bases, with 10 bases left in between. DNA of the CDR3: TGTGCCAGCAGCTGGGGGGCTAATAGCAATCAGCCCCAGCATTTT. Its translation is CASSWGANSNQPQHF. Variable domain in full (rest from reference TRBV11-2 and TRBJ1-5): EAGVAQSPRYKIIEKRQSVAFWCNPISGHATLYWYQQILGQGPKLLIQFQNNGVVDDSQLPKDRFSAERLKGVDSTLKIQPAKLEDSAVYLCASSWGANSNQPQHFGDGTRLSIL.

The CDR3 reads CASSLASGYEQYF. In DNA, the CDR3 is TGTGCCAGCAGTTTGGCTTCGGGATACGAGCAGTACTTC. V usage is TRBV27 and J usage is TRBJ2-7, with D tentatively TRBD2 (5 bases). The CDR3 covers 13 residues. V was trimmed by 3 bases and J by 4 bases, leaving 10 bases between them. In germline, CDR1 is MNHEY, CDR2 SMNVEV (reference sequence).

The V and J genes are TRBV4-2 and TRBJ1-1, with 7 bases aligning to TRBD1. V was clipped by 5 bases and J by 6 bases; unmatched bases: 3. The CDR3 has 12 residues. The V gene's germline CDR1 is LGHNA and CDR2 YNFKEQ. The CDR3 region is CASSLGGAEAFF. The CDR3 region has the DNA TGTGCCAGCAGCTTAGGGGGCGCTGAAGCTTTCTTT.

This sequence joins TRBV24-1 and TRBJ1-2; 7 bases map to TRBD1. The CDR3 length is 13 residues. The junction had 4 bases not matched to a gene; V was cut back by 3 bases and J by 7 bases. The germline V gene encodes CDR1 KGHDR and CDR2 SFDVKD. The CDR3 DNA reads as TGTGCCACCAGTGATCTCGACAGGGCTGGCTACACCTTC. As protein: CATSDLDRAGYTF.

This clone is a singleton in its sample. The J gene is TRBJ1-1, the V gene TRBV27; D might be TRBD1 (5 bases). The V end lost 4 bases, the J end lost 1 base, and 7 bases lay between the germline ends. Germline CDR1 reads MNHEY; CDR2 reads SMNVEV (reference sequence). The CDR3 is made up of 13 amino acids. The CDR3 sequence is CASSWGGNTEAFF. The CDR3 bases are TGTGCCAGCAGTTGGGGGGGGAACACTGAAGCTTTCTTT.

The J gene is TRBJ2-5, the V gene TRBV15, with a tentative D call TRBD2 (6 bases). Germline V gene data show CDR1 as LNHNV and CDR2 as YYDKDF (reference sequence). The V end was cut by 0 bases, the J end by 7 bases, with 15 bases between. The CDR3 contains 15 residues. The CDR3 here is CATSRDLGGFGTQYF. CDR3 coding DNA: TGTGCCACCAGCAGAGATCTAGGAGGGTTTGGGACCCAGTACTTC.

This clone was seen ten or more times. V gene TRBV10-1 combines with J gene TRBJ2-1; the match to TRBD2 covers 10 bases. This CDR3 region has 16 residues. V lost 5 bases and J lost 3; bases outside the gene matches: 7. Germline CDR1 and CDR2: WNHNN and SYGVQD (reference sequence). CDR3 bases: TGCGCCAGCAGTAATCATACTAGCGGGGTCTACAATGAGCAGTTCTTC. This gives the protein CASSNHTSGVYNEQFF.

This chain links TRBV6-5 with TRBJ1-4; 9 bases fit TRBD1. V gave up 2 bases and J gave up 8 bases; unmatched junction bases: 6. In germline, CDR1 is MNHEY, CDR2 SVGAGI. CDR3 length: 15 amino acids. Written as DNA, the CDR3 is TGTGCCAGCAGTTACGCCACGACAGGGGGGGAAAAACTGTTTTTT. Its protein is CASSYATTGGEKLFF.